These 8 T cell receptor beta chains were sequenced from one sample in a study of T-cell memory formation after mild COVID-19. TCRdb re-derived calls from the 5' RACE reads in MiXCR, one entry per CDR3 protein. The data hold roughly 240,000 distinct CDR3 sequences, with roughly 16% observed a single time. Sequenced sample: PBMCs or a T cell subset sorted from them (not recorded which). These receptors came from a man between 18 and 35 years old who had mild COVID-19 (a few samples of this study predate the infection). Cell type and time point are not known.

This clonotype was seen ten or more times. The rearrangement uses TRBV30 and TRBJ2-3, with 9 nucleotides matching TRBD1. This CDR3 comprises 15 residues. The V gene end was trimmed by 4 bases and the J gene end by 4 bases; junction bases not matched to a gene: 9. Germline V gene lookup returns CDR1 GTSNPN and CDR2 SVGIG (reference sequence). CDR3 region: CAWTRDRVTPDTQYF. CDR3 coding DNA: TGTGCCTGGACCCGGGACAGGGTGACTCCAGATACGCAGTATTTT.

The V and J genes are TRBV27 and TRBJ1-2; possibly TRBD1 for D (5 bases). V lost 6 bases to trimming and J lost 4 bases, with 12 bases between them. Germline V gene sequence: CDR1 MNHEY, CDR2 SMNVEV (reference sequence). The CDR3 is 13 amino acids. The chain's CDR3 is CASRPTGSYGYTF. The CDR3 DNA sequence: TGTGCCAGCAGGCCAACAGGTAGCTATGGCTACACCTTC.

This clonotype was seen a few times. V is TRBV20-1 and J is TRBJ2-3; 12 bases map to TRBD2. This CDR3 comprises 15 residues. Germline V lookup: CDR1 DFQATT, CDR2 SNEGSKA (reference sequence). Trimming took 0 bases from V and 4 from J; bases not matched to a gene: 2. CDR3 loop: CSARDPSGGADTQYF. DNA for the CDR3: TGCAGTGCTAGAGACCCTAGCGGGGGGGCAGATACGCAGTATTTT.

The CDR3 is CASSAGRATEAFF. CDR3 sequence (DNA): TGTGCCAGCAGTGCGGGTAGGGCCACTGAAGCTTTCTTT. The chain employs TRBV6-2 or TRBV6-3 and TRBJ1-1; D gene ambiguous. V shed 5 bases and J shed 4 bases, with 11 bases lying between them. CDR3 length: 13 residues. Germline assignment: CDR1 MNHEY and CDR2 SVGEGT.

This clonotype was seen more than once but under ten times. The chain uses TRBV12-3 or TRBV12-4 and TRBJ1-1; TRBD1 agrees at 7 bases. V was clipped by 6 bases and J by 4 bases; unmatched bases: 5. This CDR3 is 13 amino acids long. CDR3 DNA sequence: TGTGCCAGCAGGGCCCCAGGGGGCACTGAAGCTTTCTTT. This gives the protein CASRAPGGTEAFF.

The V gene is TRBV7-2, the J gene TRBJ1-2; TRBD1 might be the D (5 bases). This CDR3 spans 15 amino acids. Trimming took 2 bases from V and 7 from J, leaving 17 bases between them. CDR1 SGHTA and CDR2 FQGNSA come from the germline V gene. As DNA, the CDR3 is TGTGCCAGCAGCTTAATCGCTGGGGGAGCCTCTGGCTACACCTTC. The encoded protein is CASSLIAGGASGYTF.

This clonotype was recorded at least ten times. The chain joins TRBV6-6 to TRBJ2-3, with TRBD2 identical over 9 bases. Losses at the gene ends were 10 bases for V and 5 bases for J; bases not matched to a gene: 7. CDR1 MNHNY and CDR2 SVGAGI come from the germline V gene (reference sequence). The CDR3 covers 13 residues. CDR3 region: CATGTSYRDTQYF. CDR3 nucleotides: TGTGCCACCGGGACTAGCTATCGAGATACGCAGTATTTT.

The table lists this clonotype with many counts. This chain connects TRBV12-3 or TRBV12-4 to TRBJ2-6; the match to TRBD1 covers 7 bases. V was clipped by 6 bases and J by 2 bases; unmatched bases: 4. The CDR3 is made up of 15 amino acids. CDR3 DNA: TGTGCCAGCAGGCAAGGGACAGCTGGGGCCAACGTCCTGACTTTC. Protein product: CASRQGTAGANVLTF.